These 12 T cell receptor beta chains came from one sample sequenced in a study of T cell repertoires in cytomegalovirus infection. TCRdb recomputed calls from the reads with MiXCR, one row per CDR3 protein. The data hold 750,000 to 950,000 distinct CDR3 sequences, with roughly 28% observed a single time. These TCRs are of unknown antigen specificity. The specimen was cultured CD8+ T cells from PBMCs, collected from culture after CMV antigen stimulation. These receptors were taken from a human donor in good health (CMV status not recorded). Some clones in this sample may be carry-over from other donors' samples.

This clonotype has only one observation. The V and J genes are TRBV6-5 and TRBJ1-1; the D gene is possibly TRBD1 (5 bases). This CDR3 spans 15 amino acids. Deletions cut 4 bases from V and 0 bases from J, with 12 bases between. Germline CDR1 MNHEY, CDR2 SVGAGI. CDR3 in amino acids: CASSSNDRVNTEAFF. The CDR3 DNA reads TGTGCCAGCAGTTCCAACGACAGAGTGAACACTGAAGCTTTCTTT.

This clonotype was detected a few times. This chain's CDR3 is CASSYTKSGPGEQYF. CDR3 nucleotide sequence: TGTGCCAGCAGTTACACGAAATCGGGACCAGGGGAGCAGTACTTC. The chain links TRBV6-5 to TRBJ2-7; either TRBD1 or TRBD2 may supply D (5 bases each). This CDR3 region has 15 residues. Trimming stripped 2 bases from V and 7 bases from J, with 18 bases between. Germline CDR1 reads MNHEY; CDR2 reads SVGAGI.

The J gene is TRBJ2-7, the V gene TRBV4-1; D possibly corresponds to TRBD2 (5 bases). V was trimmed by 4 bases and J by 0 bases, leaving 16 bases between them. In germline, CDR1 is MGHRA, CDR2 YSYEKL. The CDR3 is 16 residues long. CDR3 amino acids: CASSRGLTSGSYEQYF. DNA for the CDR3: TGCGCCAGCAGCCGAGGATTAACCAGCGGCTCCTACGAGCAGTACTTC.

V usage is TRBV2 and J usage is TRBJ2-3; no firm D call. Trimming removed 11 bases from V and 2 bases from J, with 20 bases in between. The CDR3 sequence is 15 residues long. Germline loops: CDR1 SNHLY, CDR2 FYNNEI. The CDR3 loop is CAGPWEPTITDTQYF. CDR3 sequence (DNA): TGTGCCGGACCCTGGGAACCAACCATCACAGATACGCAGTATTTT. The entire variable domain, with the rest obtained from reference TRBV2 and TRBJ2-3, is as follows: EPEVTQTPSHQVTQMGQEVILRCVPISNHLYFYWYRQILGQKVEFLVSFYNNEISEKSEIFDDQFSVERPDGSNFTLKIRSTKLEDSAMYFCAGPWEPTITDTQYFGPGTRLTVL.

This clonotype was counted once. The DNA for the CDR3 is TGTGCCAGCAGCCATCGCGAAGAAGAGCCAGGGGTGAACACTGAAGCTTTCTTT. Its protein is CASSHREEEPGVNTEAFF. The chain joins TRBV7-9 to TRBJ1-1; tentatively, D is TRBD1 (6 bases). Trimming left V 5 bases short and J 0 bases short, with 22 bases between. The CDR3 covers 18 residues. Germline lookup yields CDR1 SEHNR and CDR2 FQNEAQ (reference sequence).

This chain joins TRBV15 and TRBJ1-2; TRBD1 matches at 7 bases. The germline gives CDR1 LNHNV, CDR2 YYDKDF (reference sequence). This CDR3 contains 11 residues. The V segment lost 8 bases and the J segment 7 bases; nucleotides outside the gene matches: 4. For the CDR3, the DNA is TGTGCCACCGGAACAGGGGTTGGCTACACCTTC. Amino acids: CATGTGVGYTF. The full variable domain, in which reference TRBV15 and TRBJ1-2 provide the parts outside the CDR3, is DAMVIQNPRYQVTQFGKPVTLSCSQTLNHNVMYWYQQKSSQAPKLLFHYYDKDFNNEADTPDNFQSRRPNTSFCFLDIRSPGLGDTAMYLCATGTGVGYTFGSGTRLTVV.

In this sample, this clonotype turned up a few times. V usage is TRBV12-5 and J usage is TRBJ1-4; D remains unclear. Trimming took 6 bases from V and 12 from J, leaving 8 bases between them. The CDR3 sequence is 10 residues long. CDR1 and CDR2 from the germline V gene are LGHNT and FRNRAP. The CDR3 sequence is CASGQTELFF. In DNA, the CDR3 is TGTGCTAGTGGCCAGACTGAACTGTTTTTT.

Comment on this clonotype: Just one base apart from a much larger clone, this may be a read error. The rearrangement links TRBV7-6 to TRBJ2-1, with a weak D call TRBD1 (5 bases). The length of the CDR3 is 15 residues. The germline CDR1 and CDR2 sequences are SGHVS and FNYEAQ. V dropped 1 base and J dropped 10 bases, with 17 bases sitting between them. In DNA form, the CDR3 reads TGTGCCAGCAGCTTAGGAACAGGCCTGGCACGGGAGCAGTTCTTC. Amino acids: CASSLGTGLAREQFF.

Worth noting for this clonotype: At one boundary the junction diverges from the germline segment, which might be a read error. The rearrangement joins TRBV28 to TRBJ2-5, with TRBD1 matching 8 bases. The CDR3 extends over 14 amino acids. Germline loops: CDR1 MDHEN, CDR2 SYDVKM. CDR3 in DNA: TGTGCTAGCAGTCCCGACAGGGGTCTGGAGACCCAGTACTTC. The encoded protein is CASSPDRGLETQYF.

The gene calls are TRBV10-3 and TRBJ1-4; D is ambiguous. Germline loops: CDR1 ENHRY, CDR2 SYGVKD. CDR3 size: 14 residues. The germline V and J ends were trimmed by 3 bases and 8 bases, with 13 bases remaining between them. CDR3 in DNA: TGTGCCATCAGTGATTCGGTTTTTGGGGAAAAACTGTTTTTT. Translated: CAISDSVFGEKLFF.

This clonotype occurred many times. The chain combines TRBV7-2 with TRBJ2-1, with 8 bases fitting TRBD2. Germline values: CDR1 SGHTA, CDR2 FQGNSA. V trimming: 3 bases; J trimming: 7 bases; junction bases outside the gene matches: 5. The CDR3 extends over 14 amino acids. CDR3 nucleotide sequence: TGTGCCAGCAGCTTCGGGGGGGGTGGGAATGAGCAGTTCTTC. This translates into CASSFGGGGNEQFF. Using reference TRBV7-2 and TRBJ2-1 for the parts outside the CDR3, the full variable domain is GAGVSQSPSNKVTEKGKDVELRCDPISGHTALYWYRQSLGQGLEFLIYFQGNSAPDKSGLPSDRFSAERTGGSVSTLTIQRTQQEDSAVYLCASSFGGGGNEQFFGPGTRLTVL.

The genes are TRBV5-1 and TRBJ1-1, with 9 bases that match TRBD1. There are 18 residues in the CDR3. Trimming at V came to 5 bases and at J to 7 bases, leaving 21 bases not matched to a gene. Per the germline V gene, CDR1 is SGHRS and CDR2 is YFSETQ. The CDR3 DNA reads as TGCGCCAGCAGTCTTGGACAGGGGAAATTTAGTTCCCATATTGAAGCTTTCTTT. It is translated as CASSLGQGKFSSHIEAFF.